The 7 T cell receptor beta chains presented below share a single source sample, sequenced in a study of post-analysis software for immune sequencing data. General study points: TRBV segments more frequent in patients than in controls numbered roughly 5 and included TRBV5-6, TRBV5-1 and TRBV20-1.

The authors incorporated unique molecular identifiers into the TCR beta cDNA libraries. TCRdb used MiXCR to reprocess the PCR reads, holding one entry per CDR3 protein. The sample holds about 540,000 distinct CDR3 sequences; under 40% are singletons and the top ten take 4.5% to 7.5%. These receptors' targets are unknown. Sequenced sample: blood. These receptor sequences come from a girl aged 2-17 years with multiple sclerosis.

The rearrangement links TRBV2 to TRBJ1-1, with D possibly matching TRBD1 (6 bases). From germline, CDR1 is SNHLY and CDR2 FYNNEI. Trimming stripped 6 bases from V and 4 bases from J, with 18 bases between. The CDR3 contains 15 residues. In nucleotides, the CDR3 is TGTGCCAGCAGCGGTCGGGGGGCCTCCATCACTGAAGCTTTCTTT. This translates into CASSGRGASITEAFF.

This clonotype was counted once. The CDR3 loop reads CASNLGTGLGRLMNTEAFF. The CDR3 nucleotides are TGTGCCAGCAATCTCGGCACGGGATTGGGTCGGCTTATGAACACTGAAGCTTTCTTT. The chain has TRBV12-3 or TRBV12-4 and TRBJ1-1, with unresolved D. Trimming removed 7 bases from V and 0 bases from J, with 27 bases in between. There are 19 residues in the CDR3.

J is TRBJ2-3 and V is TRBV5-1; D ambiguous. This CDR3 is 15 amino acids long. The V gene lost 0 bases and the J gene lost 2 bases, with 10 bases spanning the gap. The germline V gene has CDR1 SGHRS and CDR2 YFSETQ. The CDR3 loop reads CASSLGTPTTDTQYF. CDR3 nucleotide sequence: TGCGCCAGCAGCTTGGGAACTCCCACCACAGATACGCAGTATTTT.

In nucleotides, the CDR3 is TGTGCCAGCAGTTCCGGACAGGGGGTGACTAATGAAAAACTGTTTTTT. Its translation: CASSSGQGVTNEKLFF. The V call is TRBV12-3 or TRBV12-4, the J call TRBJ1-4, with 10 bases lining up with TRBD1. Trimming at V came to 4 bases and at J to 2 bases, leaving 4 bases not matched to a gene. This CDR3 is 16 amino acids long.

The chain carries TRBV28 and TRBJ1-6, with TRBD1 identical over 8 bases. The ends lost 6 bases at V and 9 bases at J; junction bases unmatched: 7. Per the germline V gene, CDR1 is MDHEN and CDR2 is SYDVKM. The CDR3 spans 14 residues. The CDR3 is CASRTQGAVSPLHF. Here the CDR3 DNA reads TGTGCCAGCAGAACTCAGGGGGCGGTTTCACCCCTCCACTTT.

The chain joins TRBV7-2 to TRBJ2-4; 10 positions match TRBD2. The J call may be wrong; the DNA end is better matched by TRBJ2-7. This CDR3 contains 15 residues. Germline values: CDR1 SGHTA, CDR2 FQGNSA. In DNA, the CDR3 is TGTGCCAGCAGCTTGGCTAGCGGGGGAATGTACGAGCAGTACTTC. It yields the protein CASSLASGGMYEQYF.

This clonotype has just a few counts. This rearrangement joins TRBV6-1 to TRBJ2-1; 9 bases fit TRBD2. The J segment lost 3 bases and the V segment lost 7 bases, leaving 7 bases of the junction unmatched. Germline lookup yields CDR1 MNHNS and CDR2 SASEGT. The CDR3 sequence is 15 residues long. CDR3 sequence (DNA): TGTGCCAGCACGATCCGCGGGGGGGACTACAATGAGCAGTTCTTC. It yields the protein CASTIRGGDYNEQFF.